This T cell receptor beta chain derives from a study of Graves' ophthalmopathy and Graves' hyperthyroidism. Ten or more counts support this clonotype. CDR3 regions of TCR beta were amplified from RNA transcripts. First-round RT-PCR employed HTBI primers, with a second-round multiplex PCR after it. TCRdb ran MiXCR on the multiplex PCR reads and lists one entry per CDR3 protein. The table records over 650,000 distinct CDR3 sequences, roughly 39% of them present only once. V lost 7 bases and J 8 bases, leaving 17 bases between the germline ends. The CDR3 extends over 13 amino acids. From germline, CDR1 is SQVTM and CDR2 ANQGSEA.

This sequence joins TRBV29-1 and TRBJ2-2, with TRBD2 as a possible D gene (5 bases). This TCR came from an adult man with Graves' ophthalmopathy. The sequencing input was peripheral blood. This CDR3 is CSAGAGRSGELFF. The CDR3 DNA follows: TGCAGCGCCGGCGCGGGTCGGAGTGGGGAGCTGTTTTTT.